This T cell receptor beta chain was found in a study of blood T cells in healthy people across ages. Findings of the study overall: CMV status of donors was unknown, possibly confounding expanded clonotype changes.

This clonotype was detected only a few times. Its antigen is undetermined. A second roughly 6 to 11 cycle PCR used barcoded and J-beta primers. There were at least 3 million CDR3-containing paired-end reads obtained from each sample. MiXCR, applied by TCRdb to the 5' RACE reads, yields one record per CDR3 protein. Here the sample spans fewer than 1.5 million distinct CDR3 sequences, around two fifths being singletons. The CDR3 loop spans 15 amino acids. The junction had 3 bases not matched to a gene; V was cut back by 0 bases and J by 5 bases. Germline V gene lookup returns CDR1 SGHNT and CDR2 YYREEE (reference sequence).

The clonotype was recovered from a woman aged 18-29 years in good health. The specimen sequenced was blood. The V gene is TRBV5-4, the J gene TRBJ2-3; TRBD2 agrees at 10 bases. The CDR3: CASSLARLAGDTQYF. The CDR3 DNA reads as TGTGCCAGCAGCTTGGCCAGACTAGCGGGAGATACGCAGTATTTT. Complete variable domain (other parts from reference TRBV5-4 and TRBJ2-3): ETGVTQSPTHLIKTRGQQVTLRCSSQSGHNTVSWYQQALGQGPQFIFQYYREEENGRGNFPPRFSGLQFPNYSSELNVNALELDDSALYLCASSLARLAGDTQYFGPGTRLTVL.